The 32 T cell receptor beta chains presented below share a single source sample, sequenced in a study of cytomegalovirus exposure and HLA in healthy donors. Vbeta (60) and Jbeta (13) primers were used in the PCR. Method: immunoSEQ multiplex PCR; TCRdb's copy keeps in-frame clones and lacks some. The sample shows about 200,000 clones, 75% to 85% of them seen only once. Sequences were obtained from PBMCs. The receptors derive from a woman in her 50s in good health and CMV-seropositive.

This clone was seen only a few times. This chain joins TRBV21-1 and TRBJ2-2; the D call TRBD2 from the table was never checked on the DNA. TRBV21-1 is recorded as a pseudogene. This CDR3 region has 18 residues. This CDR3 reads CASSKVAGGPEDTGELFF. The CDR3 DNA reads as TGTGCCAGCAGCAAAGTGGCGGGAGGGCCGGAGGACACCGGGGAGCTGTTTTTT.

V usage is TRBV7-9 and J usage is TRBJ2-7, with TRBD1 matching 9 bases. This CDR3 is 15 amino acids long. V lost 6 bases, J lost 4 bases, and 10 bases stayed unmatched. Germline V gene data show CDR1 as SEHNR and CDR2 as FQNEAQ (reference sequence). In nucleotides, the CDR3 is TGTGCCAGCAGGGCCGGGACAGGGAAGTTGTACGAGCAGTACTTC. Protein: CASRAGTGKLYEQYF.

As for this clone: Additional DNA sequences in this sample encode the identical CDR3. The V gene is TRBV5-1, the J gene TRBJ2-5, with 7 bases identical to TRBD1. Germline CDR1 reads SGHRS; CDR2 reads YFSETQ. This CDR3 spans 13 amino acids. V was pared by 2 bases and J by 4 bases, with 2 bases of the junction left unmatched. CDR3 loop: CASSLGGGETQYF. CDR3 in DNA: TGCGCCAGCAGCTTAGGGGGCGGAGAGACCCAGTACTTC.

This clone appeared once. V gene TRBV10-3 combines with J gene TRBJ1-5, with TRBD1 matching 10 bases. The CDR3 extends over 15 amino acids. In germline, CDR1 is ENHRY, CDR2 SYGVKD. With V trimmed by 2 bases and J by 6 bases, 4 bases remained unmatched. The CDR3 spells CAISEGDRGSQPQHF. The CDR3 DNA follows: TGTGCCATCAGTGAGGGGGACAGGGGCAGTCAGCCCCAGCATTTT.

This clone showed up just a few times. Other DNA sequences in the sample encode the same CDR3. J is TRBJ2-7 and V is TRBV25-1, with a weak D call TRBD2 (5 bases). Germline CDR1 reads MGHDK; CDR2 reads SYGVNS. The CDR3 is 11 amino acids. V was shortened by 5 bases and J by 4 bases, with 6 bases between the two germline ends. CDR3 region: CASSRGYEQYF. The CDR3 DNA follows: TGTGCCAGCAGTAGAGGGTACGAGCAGTACTTC.

The rearrangement uses TRBV5-1 and TRBJ2-2; 8 bases match TRBD2. The V segment lost 0 bases and the J segment 5 bases; nucleotides outside the gene matches: 6. The CDR3 has 16 amino acids. The germline V gene encodes CDR1 SGHRS and CDR2 YFSETQ. The CDR3 protein is CASSLDAGGGTGELFF. CDR3 in DNA: TGCGCCAGCAGCTTGGATGCGGGAGGCGGGACCGGGGAGCTGTTTTTT.

V is TRBV28 and J is TRBJ2-7; 9 bases align to TRBD1. CDR3 length equals 15 residues. Germline CDR1 reads MDHEN; CDR2 reads SYDVKM. The J segment lost 7 bases and the V segment lost 6 bases, leaving 13 bases of the junction unmatched. The CDR3 protein is CASSPKGTGSLEQYF. The CDR3 DNA reads TGTGCCAGCAGCCCTAAGGGGACAGGGTCCTTAGAGCAGTACTTC.

The chain couples TRBV19 to TRBJ1-2; 7 bases are a match to TRBD1. Germline V gene lookup returns CDR1 LNHDA and CDR2 SQIVND (reference sequence). Trimming cost V 1 base and J 5 bases; bases outside gene matches: 4. The CDR3 sequence is 14 residues long. CDR3 protein: CASSIGNRGYGYTF. The DNA for the CDR3 is TGTGCCAGTAGTATAGGCAACAGGGGTTATGGCTACACCTTC.

This clone came up a few times. The chain couples TRBV11-2 to TRBJ2-7; 9 bases are shared with TRBD2. J was trimmed by 7 bases and V by 1 base; bases with no gene match: 11. The CDR3 is 16 amino acids. CDR1 and CDR2 (germline): SGHAT, FQNNGV. The CDR3 spells CASSLALAGSGNEQYF. The CDR3 DNA reads as TGTGCCAGCAGCTTAGCGCTAGCGGGGAGCGGGAATGAGCAGTACTTC.

This clone is a singleton in its sample. The chain carries TRBV2 and TRBJ2-7, with 10 nucleotides matching TRBD1. The CDR3 runs 13 residues. Per the germline V gene, CDR1 is SNHLY and CDR2 is FYNNEI. Losses at the gene ends were 5 bases for V and 5 bases for J; bases not matched to a gene: 3. The CDR3 region has the DNA TGTGCCAGCAGTCGGGACAGGGGAAACGAGCAGTACTTC. Protein sequence: CASSRDRGNEQYF.

This clone is a singleton in its sample. The chain is built from TRBV5-4 and TRBJ1-2, with D unclear. From germline, CDR1 is SGHNT and CDR2 YYREEE (reference sequence). V lost 1 base to trimming and J lost 8 bases, with 12 bases between them. This CDR3 has 13 amino acids. The CDR3 nucleotides are TGTGCCAGCAGCTTGTGGCCGGCGGAAGGCTACACCTTC. Its protein is CASSLWPAEGYTF.

This chain connects TRBV5-5 to TRBJ1-5; the D is unclear. The germline V and J ends were trimmed by 0 bases and 3 bases, with 7 bases remaining between them. The CDR3 extends over 14 amino acids. The germline gives CDR1 SGHKS, CDR2 YYEKEE (reference sequence). CDR3 bases: TGTGCCAGCAGCTTGGGACTTCCCAATCAGCCCCAGCATTTT. It specifies CASSLGLPNQPQHF.

This clone showed up just a few times. The chain joins TRBV11-2 to TRBJ2-2; possibly TRBD1 for D (7 bases). The CDR3 extends over 17 amino acids. The germline V and J ends were trimmed by 0 bases and 8 bases, with 19 bases remaining between them. Germline V lookup: CDR1 SGHAT, CDR2 FQNNGV. CDR3 coding DNA: TGTGCCAGCAGCTTAGATCAGGGGGGAGTTAGGATTGGGGAGCTGTTTTTT. As protein: CASSLDQGGVRIGELFF.

The chain's CDR3 is CASSEFPGGQPQHF. CDR3 DNA sequence: TGTGCCAGCAGTGAATTCCCGGGCGGGCAGCCCCAGCATTTT. This chain connects TRBV2 to TRBJ1-5; no clear D gene. The germline V and J ends were trimmed by 2 bases and 7 bases, with 12 bases remaining between them. Germline V gene data show CDR1 as SNHLY and CDR2 as FYNNEI. CDR3 length equals 14 residues.

The chain couples TRBV6-5 to TRBJ2-7; no reliable D call. V lost 8 bases and J 3 bases, leaving 8 bases between the germline ends. The CDR3 totals 11 residues. Germline-derived CDR1 and CDR2 are MNHEY and SVGAGI. CDR3 in DNA: TGTGCCAGCTTCAGAGGCTACGAGCAGTACTTC. Protein product: CASFRGYEQYF.

The CDR3 bases are TGTGCCATCAGTGAGGGACAGGGCTATGGCTACACCTTC. It yields the protein CAISEGQGYGYTF. This sequence joins TRBV10-3 and TRBJ1-2; 8 positions match TRBD1. This CDR3 spans 13 amino acids. Germline CDR1 is ENHRY and CDR2 is SYGVKD. Germline trimming cut 2 bases from V and 4 bases from J; bases unmatched to any gene: 0.

Comment on this clone: The same CDR3 is also encoded by other DNA sequences in this sample. This chain's CDR3 is CASSITGGNQPQHF. CDR3 bases: TGTGCCAGTAGTATCACGGGGGGCAATCAGCCCCAGCATTTT. The V and J genes are TRBV19 and TRBJ1-5; D may be TRBD1 (5 bases). Trimming stripped 3 bases from V and 2 bases from J, with 8 bases between. The CDR3 runs 14 residues. From germline, CDR1 is LNHDA and CDR2 SQIVND (reference sequence).

The V and J genes are TRBV7-6 and TRBJ1-2; TRBD1 matches at 8 bases. This CDR3 is 15 amino acids long. The V gene end was trimmed by 1 base and the J gene end by 5 bases; junction bases not matched to a gene: 6. Germline CDR1 SGHVS, CDR2 FNYEAQ. CDR3 nucleotides: TGTGCCAGCAGCTTAGGGACAGGGAGCATTTATGGCTACACCTTC. It translates to CASSLGTGSIYGYTF.

The CDR3 DNA reads TGTGCCAGCAGCGCAAGCCGGGGGACCGGGGAGCTGTTTTTT. Protein product: CASSASRGTGELFF. The V call is TRBV7-6, the J call TRBJ2-2; TRBD2 might be the D (6 bases). V shed 5 bases and J shed 5 bases, with 12 bases lying between them. Germline V gene lookup returns CDR1 SGHVS and CDR2 FNYEAQ. This CDR3 spans 14 amino acids.

The chain is built from TRBV23-1 and TRBJ2-7, with D possibly being TRBD1 (6 bases). TRBV23-1 is an ORF, and what it does is uncertain. V was trimmed by 1 base and J by 4 bases, leaving 14 bases between them. The CDR3 is 15 amino acids. This chain's CDR3 is CASSQFKGEYYEQYF. The CDR3 DNA is TGCGCCAGCAGTCAATTTAAGGGGGAGTATTACGAGCAGTACTTC.

This chain joins TRBV6-1 and TRBJ2-7, with D maybe TRBD2 (5 bases). V was shortened by 2 bases and J by 5 bases, with 13 bases between the two germline ends. CDR3 length: 14 residues. CDR1 MNHNS and CDR2 SASEGT come from the germline V gene. The CDR3 DNA follows: TGTGCCAGCAGTGAAAGCCCGGGGTGGAACGAGCAGTACTTC. Protein product: CASSESPGWNEQYF.

Regarding this clone: This sample includes further DNA sequences coding for the same CDR3. J is TRBJ2-5 and V is TRBV5-1; 11 nucleotides match TRBD1. Germline CDR1 is SGHRS and CDR2 is YFSETQ. Trimming removed 2 bases from V and 5 bases from J; junction bases left unmatched: 5. The CDR3 is 15 amino acids. The CDR3 region is CASSLGTGGGETQYF. The CDR3 nucleotides read TGCGCCAGCAGCTTAGGGACAGGGGGAGGTGAGACCCAGTACTTC.

V is TRBV5-8 and J is TRBJ2-7, with 8 bases matching TRBD1. V was pared by 1 base and J by 4 bases, with 7 bases of the junction left unmatched. There are 15 residues in the CDR3. Germline CDR1 is SGHTS and CDR2 is YDEGEE. For the CDR3, the DNA is TGTGCCAGCAGCTTGATATTTGGACAGGGATACGAGCAGTACTTC. Its translation is CASSLIFGQGYEQYF.

The chain combines TRBV29-1 with TRBJ2-5, with 11 bases aligning to TRBD2. V lost 1 base, J lost 4 bases, and 5 bases stayed unmatched. The length of the CDR3 is 15 residues. Germline-derived CDR1 and CDR2 are SQVTM and ANQGSEA. The CDR3 region has the DNA TGCAGCGTTGAAGGAATAGCGGGGGGGCTAGAGACCCAGTACTTC. Residues: CSVEGIAGGLETQYF.

The chain uses TRBV18 and TRBJ1-4, with TRBD1 as a possible D gene (6 bases). CDR3 length: 14 residues. Germline-derived CDR1 and CDR2 are KGHSH and LQKENI. V was cut by 6 bases and J by 5 bases, with 13 bases left in between. CDR3 nucleotide sequence: TGTGCCAGCTCTCTACAGGGTTACAATGAAAAACTGTTTTTT. As protein: CASSLQGYNEKLFF.

The chain has TRBV4-3 and TRBJ1-1, with 10 bases aligning to TRBD1. CDR3 length: 16 residues. Per germline, CDR1 LGHNA and CDR2 YSLEER. Trimming removed 4 bases from V and 3 bases from J; junction bases left unmatched: 8. The CDR3 sequence is CASSRVPGTGDTEAFF. The CDR3 nucleotides read TGCGCCAGCAGCCGAGTTCCCGGGACAGGGGACACTGAAGCTTTCTTT.

This clone appeared a single time. The gene calls are TRBV9 and TRBJ2-2; 10 bases match TRBD1. This CDR3 contains 14 residues. Trimming cost V 3 bases and J 7 bases; bases outside gene matches: 3. Germline CDR1 reads SGDLS; CDR2 reads YYNGEE. Here the CDR3 DNA reads TGTGCCAGCAGCGGGGGACAGGGGCTCGGGGAGCTGTTTTTT. Translation: CASSGGQGLGELFF.

The chain carries TRBV10-2 and TRBJ2-1; maybe TRBD1 (6 bases). V was pared by 4 bases and J by 0 bases, with 10 bases between. CDR1 and CDR2 (germline): WSHSY, SAAADI. This CDR3 spans 15 amino acids. CDR3 in amino acids: CASSGGTPSYNEQFF. CDR3 nucleotides: TGCGCCAGCAGTGGGGGGACACCCTCCTACAATGAGCAGTTCTTC.

This chain uses TRBV12-2 with TRBJ2-3; TRBD2, the table's D call, lacks a check against the DNA. TRBV12-2 is annotated as a pseudogene. This CDR3 is built from 19 residues. The chain's CDR3 is CASRPSKTSGPAGTDTQYF. CDR3 in DNA: TGTGCAAGTCGCCCCTCGAAGACTAGCGGCCCTGCCGGCACAGATACGCAGTATTTT.

This clone has only a few counts. The chain recombines TRBV19 with TRBJ2-6, with 8 nucleotides matching TRBD2. CDR1 and CDR2 from the germline V gene are LNHDA and SQIVND (reference sequence). The CDR3 consists of 15 residues. J was trimmed by 8 bases and V by 6 bases; bases with no gene match: 9. The CDR3, as DNA: TGTGCCAGTAGCGACCCGGGGGGGTCCTCCAACGTCCTGACTTTC. Translating it yields CASSDPGGSSNVLTF.

The chain combines TRBV28 with TRBJ2-7, with TRBD2 matching 7 bases. Trimming cost V 6 bases and J 3 bases; bases outside gene matches: 5. Germline V gene lookup returns CDR1 MDHEN and CDR2 SYDVKM. This CDR3 region has 13 residues. DNA of the CDR3: TGTGCCAGCAGCCGCGGGACTAACTACGAGCAGTACTTC. Protein product: CASSRGTNYEQYF.

This chain joins TRBV25-1 and TRBJ1-2; 10 bases are shared with TRBD1. CDR1 MGHDK and CDR2 SYGVNS come from the germline V gene. V lost 1 base to trimming and J lost 7 bases; unmatched junction nucleotides: 3. The CDR3 is made up of 14 amino acids. The CDR3 region has the DNA TGTGCCAGCAGTGAATGGGACAGGGGAGGTGGCTACACCTTC. Protein: CASSEWDRGGGYTF.